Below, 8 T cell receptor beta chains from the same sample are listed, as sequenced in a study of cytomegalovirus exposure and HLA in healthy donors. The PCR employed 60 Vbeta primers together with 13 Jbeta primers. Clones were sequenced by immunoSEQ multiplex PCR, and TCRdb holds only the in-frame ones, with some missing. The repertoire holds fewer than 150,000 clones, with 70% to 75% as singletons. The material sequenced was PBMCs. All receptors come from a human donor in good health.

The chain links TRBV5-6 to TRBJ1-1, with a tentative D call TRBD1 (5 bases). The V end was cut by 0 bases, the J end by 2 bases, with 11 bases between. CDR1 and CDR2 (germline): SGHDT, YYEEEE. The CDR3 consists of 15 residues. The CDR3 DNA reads TGTGCCAGCAGCTTGGCCGGGGCGGGAAACACTGAAGCTTTCTTT. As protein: CASSLAGAGNTEAFF. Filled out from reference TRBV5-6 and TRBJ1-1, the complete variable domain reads DAGVTQSPTHLIKTRGQQVTLRCSPKSGHDTVSWYQQALGQGPQFIFQYYEEEERQRGNFPDRFSGHQFPNYSSELNVNALLLGDSALYLCASSLAGAGNTEAFFGQGTRLTVV.

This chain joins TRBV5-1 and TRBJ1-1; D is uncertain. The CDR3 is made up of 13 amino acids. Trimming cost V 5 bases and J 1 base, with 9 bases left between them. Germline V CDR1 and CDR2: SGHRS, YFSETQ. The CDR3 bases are TGCGCCAGCAGGTTAGCCCGGAACACTGAAGCTTTCTTT. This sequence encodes CASRLARNTEAFF.

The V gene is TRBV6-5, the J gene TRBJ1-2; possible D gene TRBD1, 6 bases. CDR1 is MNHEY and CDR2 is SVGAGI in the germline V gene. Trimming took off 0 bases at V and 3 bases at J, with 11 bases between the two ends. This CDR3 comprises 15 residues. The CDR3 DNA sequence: TGTGCCAGCAGTTACTCTGCAGGGGTTTACTATGGCTACACCTTC. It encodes CASSYSAGVYYGYTF.

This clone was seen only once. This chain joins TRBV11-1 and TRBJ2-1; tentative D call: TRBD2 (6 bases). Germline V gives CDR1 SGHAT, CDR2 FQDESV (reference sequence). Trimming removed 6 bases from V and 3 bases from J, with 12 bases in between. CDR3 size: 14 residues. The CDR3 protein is CASRRDSHYNEQFF. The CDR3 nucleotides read TGTGCCAGCAGGCGGGACTCCCACTACAATGAGCAGTTCTTC. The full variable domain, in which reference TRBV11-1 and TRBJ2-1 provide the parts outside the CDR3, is EAEVAQSPRYKITEKSQAVAFWCDPISGHATLYWYRQILGQGPELLVQFQDESVVDDSQLPKDRFSAERLKGVDSTLKIQPAELGDSAMYLCASRRDSHYNEQFFGPGTRLTVL.

DNA for the CDR3: TGTGCCAGCAGCTTGAGCTCCTACAATGAGCAGTTCTTC. This encodes CASSLSSYNEQFF. This chain links TRBV7-9 with TRBJ2-1; D is undetermined. This CDR3 region has 13 residues. V lost 3 bases to trimming and J lost 0 bases, with 3 bases between them. Germline values: CDR1 SEHNR, CDR2 FQNEAQ (reference sequence).

CDR3 protein: CASSKGGNTGELFF. CDR3 DNA sequence: TGTGCCAGCAGCAAGGGAGGGAACACCGGGGAGCTGTTTTTT. The chain joins TRBV21-1 to TRBJ2-2; TRBD2, the D gene given by the table, was not confirmed from the DNA. TRBV21-1 is annotated as a pseudogene. The CDR3 has 14 amino acids.

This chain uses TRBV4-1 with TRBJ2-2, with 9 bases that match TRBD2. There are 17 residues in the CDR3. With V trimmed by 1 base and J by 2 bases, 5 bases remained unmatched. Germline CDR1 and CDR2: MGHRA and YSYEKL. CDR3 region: CASSQVRLAGNTGELFF. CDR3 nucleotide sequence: TGCGCCAGCAGCCAAGTTCGGCTAGCGGGAAACACCGGGGAGCTGTTTTTT.

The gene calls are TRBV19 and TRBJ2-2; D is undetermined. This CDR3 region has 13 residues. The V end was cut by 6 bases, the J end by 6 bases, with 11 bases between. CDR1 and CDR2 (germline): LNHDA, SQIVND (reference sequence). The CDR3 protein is CASSRTQPGELFF. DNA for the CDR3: TGTGCCAGTAGCCGAACACAGCCCGGGGAGCTGTTTTTT.